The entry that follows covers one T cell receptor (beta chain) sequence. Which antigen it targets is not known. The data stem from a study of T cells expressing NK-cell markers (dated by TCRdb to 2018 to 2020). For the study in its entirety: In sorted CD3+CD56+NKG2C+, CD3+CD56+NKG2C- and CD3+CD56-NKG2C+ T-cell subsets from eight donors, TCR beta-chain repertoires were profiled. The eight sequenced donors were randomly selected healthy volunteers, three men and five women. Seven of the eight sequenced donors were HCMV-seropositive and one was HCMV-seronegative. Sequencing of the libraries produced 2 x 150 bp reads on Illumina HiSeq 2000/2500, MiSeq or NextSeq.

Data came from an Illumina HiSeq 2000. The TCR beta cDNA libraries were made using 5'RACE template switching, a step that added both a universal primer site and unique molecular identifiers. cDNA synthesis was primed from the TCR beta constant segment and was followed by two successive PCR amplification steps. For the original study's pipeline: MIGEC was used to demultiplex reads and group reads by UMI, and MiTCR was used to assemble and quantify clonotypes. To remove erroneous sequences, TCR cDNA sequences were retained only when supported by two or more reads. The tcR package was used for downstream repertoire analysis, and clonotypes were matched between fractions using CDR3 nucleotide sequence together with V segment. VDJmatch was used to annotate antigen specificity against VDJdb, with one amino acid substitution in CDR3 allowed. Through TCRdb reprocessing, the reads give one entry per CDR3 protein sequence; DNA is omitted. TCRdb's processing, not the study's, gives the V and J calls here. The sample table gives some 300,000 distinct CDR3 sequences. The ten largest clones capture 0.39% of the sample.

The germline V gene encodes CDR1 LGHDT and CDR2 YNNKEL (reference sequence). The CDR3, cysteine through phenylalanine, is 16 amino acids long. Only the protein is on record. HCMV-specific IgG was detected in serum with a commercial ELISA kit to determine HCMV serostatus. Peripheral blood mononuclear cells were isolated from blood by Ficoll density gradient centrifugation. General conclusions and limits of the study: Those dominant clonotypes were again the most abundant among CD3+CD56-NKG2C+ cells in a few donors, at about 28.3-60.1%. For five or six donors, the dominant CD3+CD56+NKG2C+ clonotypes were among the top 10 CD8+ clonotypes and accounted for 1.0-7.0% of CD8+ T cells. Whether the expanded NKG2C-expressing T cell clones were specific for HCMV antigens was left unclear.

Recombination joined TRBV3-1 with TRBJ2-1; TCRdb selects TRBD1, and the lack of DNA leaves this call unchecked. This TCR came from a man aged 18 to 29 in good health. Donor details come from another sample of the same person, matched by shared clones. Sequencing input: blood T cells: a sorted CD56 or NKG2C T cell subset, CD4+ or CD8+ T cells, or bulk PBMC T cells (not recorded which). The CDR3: CASSQVPGTVYNEQFF.